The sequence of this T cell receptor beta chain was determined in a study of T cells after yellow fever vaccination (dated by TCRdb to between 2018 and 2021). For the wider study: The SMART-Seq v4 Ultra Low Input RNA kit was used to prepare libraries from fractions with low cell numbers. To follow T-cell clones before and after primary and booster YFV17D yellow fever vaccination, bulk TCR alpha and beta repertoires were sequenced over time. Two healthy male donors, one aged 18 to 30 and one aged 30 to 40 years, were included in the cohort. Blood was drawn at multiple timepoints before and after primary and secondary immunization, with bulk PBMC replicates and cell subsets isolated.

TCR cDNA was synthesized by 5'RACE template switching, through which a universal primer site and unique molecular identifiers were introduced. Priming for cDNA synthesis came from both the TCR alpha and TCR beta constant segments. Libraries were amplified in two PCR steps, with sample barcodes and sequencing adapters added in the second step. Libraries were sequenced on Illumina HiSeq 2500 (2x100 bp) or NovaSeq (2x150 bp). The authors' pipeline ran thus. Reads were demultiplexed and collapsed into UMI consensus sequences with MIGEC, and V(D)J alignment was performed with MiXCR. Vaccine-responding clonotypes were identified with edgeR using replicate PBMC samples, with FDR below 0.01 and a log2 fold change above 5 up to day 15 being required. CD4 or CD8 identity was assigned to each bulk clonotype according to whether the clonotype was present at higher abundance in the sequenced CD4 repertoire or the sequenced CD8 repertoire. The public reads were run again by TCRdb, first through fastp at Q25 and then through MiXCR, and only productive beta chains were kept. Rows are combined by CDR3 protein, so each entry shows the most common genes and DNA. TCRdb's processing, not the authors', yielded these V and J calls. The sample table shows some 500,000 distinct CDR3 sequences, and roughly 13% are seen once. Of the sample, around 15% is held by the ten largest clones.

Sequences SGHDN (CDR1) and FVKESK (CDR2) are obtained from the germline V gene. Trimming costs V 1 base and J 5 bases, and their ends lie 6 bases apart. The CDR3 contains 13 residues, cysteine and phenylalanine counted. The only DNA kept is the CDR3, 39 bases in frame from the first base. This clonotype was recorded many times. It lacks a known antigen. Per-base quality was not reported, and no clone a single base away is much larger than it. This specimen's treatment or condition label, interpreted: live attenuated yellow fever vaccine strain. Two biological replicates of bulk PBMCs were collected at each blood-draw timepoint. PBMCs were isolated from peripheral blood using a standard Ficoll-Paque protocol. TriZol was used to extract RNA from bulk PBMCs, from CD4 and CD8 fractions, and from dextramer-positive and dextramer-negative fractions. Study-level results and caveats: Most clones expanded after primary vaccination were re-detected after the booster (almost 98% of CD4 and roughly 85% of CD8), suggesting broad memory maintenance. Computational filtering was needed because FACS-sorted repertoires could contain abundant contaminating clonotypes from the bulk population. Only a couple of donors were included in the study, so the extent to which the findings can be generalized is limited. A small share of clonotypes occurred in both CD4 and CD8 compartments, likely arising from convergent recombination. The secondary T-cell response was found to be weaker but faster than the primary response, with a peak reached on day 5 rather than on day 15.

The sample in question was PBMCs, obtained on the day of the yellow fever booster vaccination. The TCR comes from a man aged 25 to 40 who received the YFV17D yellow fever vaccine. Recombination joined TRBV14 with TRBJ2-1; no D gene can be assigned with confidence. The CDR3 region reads CASSQGLNNEQFF. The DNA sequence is TGTGCCAGCAGCCAAGGCCTGAACAATGAGCAGTTCTTC.